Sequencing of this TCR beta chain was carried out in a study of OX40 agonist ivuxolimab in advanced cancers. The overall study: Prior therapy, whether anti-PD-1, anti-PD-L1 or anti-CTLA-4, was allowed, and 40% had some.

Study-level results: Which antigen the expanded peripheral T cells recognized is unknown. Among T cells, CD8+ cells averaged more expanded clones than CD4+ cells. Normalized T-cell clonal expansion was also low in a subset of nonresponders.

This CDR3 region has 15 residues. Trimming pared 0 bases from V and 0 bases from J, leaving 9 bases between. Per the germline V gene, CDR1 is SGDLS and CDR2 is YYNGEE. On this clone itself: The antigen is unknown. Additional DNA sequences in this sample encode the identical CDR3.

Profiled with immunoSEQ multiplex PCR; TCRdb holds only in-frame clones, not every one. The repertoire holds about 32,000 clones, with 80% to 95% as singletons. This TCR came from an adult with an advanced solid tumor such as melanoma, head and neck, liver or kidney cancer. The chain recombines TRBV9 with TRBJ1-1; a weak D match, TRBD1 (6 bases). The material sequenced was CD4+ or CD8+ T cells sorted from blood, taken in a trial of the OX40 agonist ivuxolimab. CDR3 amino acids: CASSVGRDMNTEAFF. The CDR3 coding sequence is TGTGCCAGCAGCGTAGGTCGGGACATGAACACTGAAGCTTTCTTT.